These T cell receptor beta chains were read from a single sample in a study of CD8 T cells in Susac syndrome. TCRdb re-called the immunoSEQ multiplex PCR reads through MiXCR, storing one row per CDR3 protein. The sample has around 280,000 distinct CDR3 sequences, about 88% seen once; the top ten hold over 0.1%. The sample consisted of CD8+ T cells from PBMCs. These receptors were taken from a human donor with multiple sclerosis. Each CDR3 is given with its conserved first and last residue. The order of the fields is CDR3 length, D gene, V gene, J gene, clone size, CDR3 DNA, CDR3 protein. The D gene is left open where the match is weak. Part of the rows lack a size; the others show once, few, many or a class for expanded clones.

>15|.|TRBV6-1|TRBJ2-7|.
TGTGCCAGCAGTGAAGCTGGCAGGGGAAGGAACGGGCAGTACTTC
CASSEAGRGRNGQYF
>15|TRBD1|TRBV6-1|TRBJ2-7|.
TGTGCCAGCAGTGAATGGGGGACAGGGGGCTACGAGCAGTACTTC
CASSEWGTGGYEQYF
>11|.|TRBV7-9|TRBJ2-7|few
TGTGCCAGCAGCCTTACAGCCGAGCAGTACTTC
CASSLTAEQYF
>17|TRBD2|TRBV18|TRBJ2-5|.
TGTGCCAGCTCCGGCACCGGGACTAGCGGCCCGCCGAGGGCCCAGTACTTC
CASSGTGTSGPPRAQYF
>16|.|TRBV7-6|TRBJ2-3|.
TGTGCCAGCAGCCGATTCGAGGGAGGTCGCACAGATACGCAGTATTTT
CASSRFEGGRTDTQYF
>13|.|TRBV20-1|TRBJ2-7|.
TGCAGTGCCCTTCCCACCTGGACTTACGAGCAGTACTTC
CSALPTWTYEQYF
>13|.|TRBV12-3/TRBV12-4|TRBJ1-2|few
TGTGCCAGCACCCCTGGGGGGGCTGTTGGCTACACCTTC
CASTPGGAVGYTF
>18|TRBD2|TRBV7-9|TRBJ2-1|.
TGTGCCAGCACCTTTAATCGTCCGGGACTAGCGGGATTAAATGAGCAGTTCTTC
CASTFNRPGLAGLNEQFF
>13|.|TRBV27|TRBJ1-6|.
TGTGCCAGCAGTACAGCACTCAATTCACCCCTCCACTTT
CASSTALNSPLHF
>15|TRBD2|TRBV28|TRBJ2-1|.
TGTGCCAGCAGTTTAAGGGTCGGGAGGGTCTATGAGCAGTTCTTC
CASSLRVGRVYEQFF
>19|.|TRBV10-3|TRBJ2-6|.
TGTGCCATCAGTGAGTCGCACCGTGGGGACCCCTCTGGGGCCAACGTCCTGACTTTC
CAISESHRGDPSGANVLTF
>15|.|TRBV4-1|TRBJ2-2|.
TGCGCCAGCAGCCAAGACTTCAGAGACACCGGGGAGCTGTTTTTT
CASSQDFRDTGELFF
>15|.|TRBV9|TRBJ2-7|.
TGTGCCAGCAGCGTAGATACAGGAAGCTCCTACGAGCAGTACTTC
CASSVDTGSSYEQYF
>19|TRBD2|TRBV20-1|TRBJ2-7|.
TGCAGTGCTAGGCCTCCGGGACTAGCGGGAGCTGAGTATGCGAGGGAGCAGTACTTC
CSARPPGLAGAEYAREQYF
>12|.|TRBV28|TRBJ2-1|.
TGTGCCAGCATGGGGAGCCTCACTGAGCAGTTCTTC
CASMGSLTEQFF
>13|.|TRBV28|TRBJ2-1|.
TGTGCCAGCAGTAGGGACCCTTACAATGAGCAGTTCTTC
CASSRDPYNEQFF
>15|TRBD2|TRBV29-1|TRBJ2-1|.
TGCAGCGTGATCTTACTAGCGGGGGCTGACAATGAGCAGTTCTTC
CSVILLAGADNEQFF
>15|TRBD2|TRBV12-3/TRBV12-4|TRBJ2-7|.
TGTGCCAGCAGTTGGGTGGCTAGCGGACTCTACGAGCAGTACTTC
CASSWVASGLYEQYF
>15|TRBD2|TRBV15|TRBJ2-4|.
TGTGCCACCAGCAGTCCCACTAGCGGGAGGGACATTCAGTACTTC
CATSSPTSGRDIQYF
>14|.|TRBV7-9|TRBJ2-7|few
TGTGCCAGCAACCATCCCGACAGTCCCTACGAGCAGTACTTC
CASNHPDSPYEQYF
>14|TRBD1|TRBV9|TRBJ2-7|few
TGTGCCAGCAGCGTAGGGGTGACAGGGGACGAGCAGTACTTC
CASSVGVTGDEQYF
>17|TRBD2|TRBV2|TRBJ2-7|.
TGTGCCAGCAGTGAAGGGCTAGCGGGATCTTGGATCCTCGAGCAGTACTTC
CASSEGLAGSWILEQYF
>16|.|TRBV11-3|TRBJ2-7|.
TGTGCCAGCAGCTTTCCGCATAGCGGACTCTCCTACGAGCAGTACTTC
CASSFPHSGLSYEQYF
>13|.|TRBV19|TRBJ1-1|few
TGTGCCAGTAGTATAGGGGGATTCACTGAAGCTTTCTTT
CASSIGGFTEAFF
>18|TRBD1|TRBV28|TRBJ2-6|once
TGTGCCAGCAGTTTACGTAGGGGACAGATCTCTGGGGCCAACGTCCTGACTTTC
CASSLRRGQISGANVLTF
>13|.|TRBV29-1|TRBJ1-2|.
TGCAGCGCCATTGCAACAGGGCCCTATGGCTACACCTTC
CSAIATGPYGYTF
>11|TRBD1|TRBV27|TRBJ2-7|few
TGTGCCATCCGAACAGGGGGAGAGCAGTACTTC
CAIRTGGEQYF
>13|TRBD2|TRBV30|TRBJ2-3|once
TGTGCCTGCACTAGCGGCTACACAGATACGCAGTATTTT
CACTSGYTDTQYF
>14|TRBD1|TRBV9|TRBJ1-1|.
TGTGCCAGCAGCGTGGGAGACAGGGGCACTGAAGCTTTCTTT
CASSVGDRGTEAFF
>17|.|TRBV7-9|TRBJ2-5|once
TGTGCCAGCAGCTTCCCATTGACGGTCCTGGGCCAAGAGACCCAGTACTTC
CASSFPLTVLGQETQYF
>15|.|TRBV20-1|TRBJ1-2|.
TGCAGTGCTAGCCAACCCGACCTATTCACCTATGGCTACACCTTC
CSASQPDLFTYGYTF
>15|TRBD1|TRBV10-3|TRBJ2-7|.
TGTGCCATCAGTGAGGGGGGACAGGGGGCCTACGAGCAGTACTTC
CAISEGGQGAYEQYF
>16|TRBD1|TRBV12-3/TRBV12-4|TRBJ2-1|.
TGTGCCAGCAGGCCCGCCGGGACAGCCTCCTACAATGAGCAGTTCTTC
CASRPAGTASYNEQFF
>13|.|TRBV9|TRBJ2-1|.
TGTGCCAGCAGCGAGACGGATTACAATGAGCAGTTCTTC
CASSETDYNEQFF
>13|.|TRBV29-1|TRBJ2-1|.
TGCAGCGTTGAAAACCGGAGGGGAAATGAGCAGTTCTTC
CSVENRRGNEQFF
>14|.|TRBV7-9|TRBJ2-7|.
TGTGCCAGCAGCTTAGCTCCGCGGCCCTACGAGCAGTACTTC
CASSLAPRPYEQYF
>17|TRBD1|TRBV27|TRBJ2-3|once
TGTGCCAGTCAGGGAGGTGGTCAGGGGGCTAGATGGGATACGCAGTATTTT
CASQGGGQGARWDTQYF
>13|.|TRBV27|TRBJ1-2|.
TGTGCCAGCAGTTCCGGCCCGCTCTATGGCTACACCTTC
CASSSGPLYGYTF
>11|.|TRBV6-5|TRBJ2-7|few
TGTGCCAGCAGTTCTCCGCGGGAGCAGTACTTC
CASSSPREQYF
>13|.|TRBV5-6|TRBJ2-1|.
TGTGCCAGCAGCTTGGGGGTTGGGGAAGAGCAGTTCTTC
CASSLGVGEEQFF
>16|.|TRBV28|TRBJ2-7|.
TGTGCCAGCAGTTTTGAGACAGACCGATCAACCGGGACGGGGTATTTC
CASSFETDRSTGTGYF
>17|TRBD2|TRBV20-1|TRBJ2-3|once
TGCAGTGCTAGATCTCCTAGCGGGAGGGCTTGGACAGATACGCAGTATTTT
CSARSPSGRAWTDTQYF
>15|.|TRBV9|TRBJ2-1|.
TGTGCCAGCAGCGGCCCTCACTCAACCTACAATGAGCAGTTCTTC
CASSGPHSTYNEQFF
>13|.|TRBV20-1|TRBJ2-7|once
TGCAGTGCTGAGGACAGTAGCTCCTACGAGCAGTACTTC
CSAEDSSSYEQYF
>13|.|TRBV15|TRBJ2-1|.
TGTGCCACCAGCAGAGATGGCCGGGGGCAGCAGTTCTTC
CATSRDGRGQQFF
>15|.|TRBV7-9|TRBJ2-5|.
TGTGCCAGCAGCCTGACCCGGACAGCTCAAGAGACCCAGTACTTC
CASSLTRTAQETQYF
>14|.|TRBV24-1|TRBJ2-2|.
TGTGCCACCAGGGGCAGGGGGAACACCGGGGAGCTGTTTTTT
CATRGRGNTGELFF
>16|.|TRBV5-1|TRBJ1-1|.
TGCGCCAGCAGCCCCTATATAACAGGGAGGGACACTGAAGCTTTCTTT
CASSPYITGRDTEAFF
>19|TRBD2|TRBV20-1|TRBJ2-1|once
TGCAGTGCTAGGTTTCTGATTACCGTAGTGAGGGGACTAGCGGGAGAGCAGTTCTTC
CSARFLITVVRGLAGEQFF
>16|TRBD2|TRBV28|TRBJ2-4|.
TGTGCTAGCAGTTTAGATTCGCGGGAGGGCGGGGACATTCAGTACTTC
CASSLDSREGGDIQYF
>12|.|TRBV6-1|TRBJ2-1|.
TGTGCCAGCAGTGCCTTCTACAATGAGCAGTTCTTC
CASSAFYNEQFF
>19|TRBD2|TRBV3-1|TRBJ2-7|.
TGTGCCAGCAGCCAAGATCCGCCCTTTAGCGGGACCGCTACCTACGAGCAGTACTTC
CASSQDPPFSGTATYEQYF
>14|.|TRBV6-2/TRBV6-3|TRBJ2-3|few
TGTGCCAGCAAAGGACGTACTAGCACAGATACGCAGTATTTT
CASKGRTSTDTQYF
>15|.|TRBV10-3|TRBJ2-1|.
TGTGCCATCAGCGGCCTCGAAGCCCCCTACAATGAGCAGTTCTTC
CAISGLEAPYNEQFF
>15|.|TRBV7-6|TRBJ1-3|once
TGTGCCAGCAGCCGTACTAGTGGGCCGGGAAACACCATATATTTT
CASSRTSGPGNTIYF